This TCR beta chain was sequenced in a study of preoperative IRX-2 immunotherapy in early breast cancer. Treatment defined: preoperative locoregional IRX-2 cytokine immunotherapy. Preoperative locoregional IRX-2 cytokine immunotherapy was tested in the phase Ib source study. Germline V gives CDR1 SNHLY, CDR2 FYNNEI. The CDR3 consists of 13 residues. V was clipped by 8 bases and J by 5 bases, with 12 bases between them. The table came from immunoSEQ multiplex PCR; TCRdb's copy has only in-frame clones and leaves some out. Of almost 35,000 clones in the sample, about 95% were seen once. Sampling was done from a patient treated with IRX-2 immunotherapy. The rearrangement uses TRBV2 and TRBJ1-4; D ambiguous. The receptor was isolated from a human donor with breast cancer. CDR3 sequence reads: CASHRASNEKLFF. In DNA, the CDR3 is TGTGCCAGCCACCGGGCCTCAAATGAAAAACTGTTTTTT.